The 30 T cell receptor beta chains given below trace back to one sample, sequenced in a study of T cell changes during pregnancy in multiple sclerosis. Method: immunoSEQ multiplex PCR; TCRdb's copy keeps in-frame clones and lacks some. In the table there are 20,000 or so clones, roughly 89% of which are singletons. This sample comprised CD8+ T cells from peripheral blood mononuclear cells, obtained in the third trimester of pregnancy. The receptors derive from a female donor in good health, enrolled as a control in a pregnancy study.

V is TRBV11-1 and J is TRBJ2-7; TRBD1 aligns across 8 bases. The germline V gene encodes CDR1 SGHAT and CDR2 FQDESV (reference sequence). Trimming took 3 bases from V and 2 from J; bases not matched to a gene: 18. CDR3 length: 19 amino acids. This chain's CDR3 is CASSFIIRSDRGIPYEQYF. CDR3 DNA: TGTGCCAGCAGCTTCATAATACGGTCCGACAGGGGCATTCCCTACGAGCAGTACTTC.

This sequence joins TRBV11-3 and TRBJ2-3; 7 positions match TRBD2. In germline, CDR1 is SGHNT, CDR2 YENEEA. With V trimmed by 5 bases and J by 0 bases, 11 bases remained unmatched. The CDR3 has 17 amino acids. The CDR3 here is CASSPRGGGGSTDTQYF. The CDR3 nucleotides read TGTGCCAGCAGCCCGAGGGGTGGGGGGGGAAGCACAGATACGCAGTATTTT.

The CDR3 DNA reads TGTGCCAGCAGCTCCTCTTGGGGCGGTTACAATGAGCAGTTCTTC. It encodes CASSSSWGGYNEQFF. J is TRBJ2-1 and V is TRBV7-2; weak D call: TRBD1 (5 bases). Trimming left V 4 bases short and J 4 bases short, with 14 bases between. The germline V gene encodes CDR1 SGHTA and CDR2 FQGNSA. This CDR3 spans 15 amino acids.

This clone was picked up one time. The CDR3 loop is CASSLSSGGDTDTQYF. The CDR3 DNA reads as TGTGCCAGCAGCTTATCGAGCGGGGGGGACACAGATACGCAGTATTTT. This rearrangement joins TRBV7-3 to TRBJ2-3; 10 bases fit TRBD2. V trimming: 2 bases; J trimming: 2 bases; junction bases outside the gene matches: 4. Germline V gives CDR1 SGHTA, CDR2 FQGTGA. This CDR3 is built from 16 residues.

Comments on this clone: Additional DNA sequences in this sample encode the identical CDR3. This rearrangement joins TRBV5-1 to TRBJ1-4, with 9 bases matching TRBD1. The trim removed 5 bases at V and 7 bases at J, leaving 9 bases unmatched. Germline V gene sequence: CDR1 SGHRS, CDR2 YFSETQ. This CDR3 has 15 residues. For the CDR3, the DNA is TGCGCCAGCAGTCCCGGAGGGGGACAGGGTGAAAAACTGTTTTTT. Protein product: CASSPGGGQGEKLFF.

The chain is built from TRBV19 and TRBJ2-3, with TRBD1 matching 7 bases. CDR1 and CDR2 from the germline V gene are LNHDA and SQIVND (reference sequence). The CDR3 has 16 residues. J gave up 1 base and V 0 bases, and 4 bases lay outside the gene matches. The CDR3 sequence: CASSIEQGFGTDTQYF. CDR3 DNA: TGTGCCAGTAGTATAGAACAGGGGTTCGGCACAGATACGCAGTATTTT.

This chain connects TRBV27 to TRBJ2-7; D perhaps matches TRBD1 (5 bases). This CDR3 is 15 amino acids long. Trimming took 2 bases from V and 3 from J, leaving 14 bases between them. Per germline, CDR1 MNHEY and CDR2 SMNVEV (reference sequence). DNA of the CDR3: TGTGCCAGCAGTTTAATATCAGGGAAGGGCTACGAGCAGTACTTC. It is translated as CASSLISGKGYEQYF.

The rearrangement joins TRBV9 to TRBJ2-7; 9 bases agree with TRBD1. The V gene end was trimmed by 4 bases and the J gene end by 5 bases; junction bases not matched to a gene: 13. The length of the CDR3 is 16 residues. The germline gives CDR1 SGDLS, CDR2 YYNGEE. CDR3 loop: CASSTRDRVTPHEQYF. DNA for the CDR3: TGTGCCAGCAGCACCCGGGACAGGGTCACCCCCCACGAGCAGTACTTC.

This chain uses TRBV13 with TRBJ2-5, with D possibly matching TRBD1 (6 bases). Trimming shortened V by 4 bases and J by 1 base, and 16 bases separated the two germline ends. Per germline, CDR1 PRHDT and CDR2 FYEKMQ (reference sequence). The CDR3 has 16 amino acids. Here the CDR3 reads CASSSPHGQIQETQYF. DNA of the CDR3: TGTGCCAGCAGCTCGCCCCACGGACAGATCCAAGAGACCCAGTACTTC. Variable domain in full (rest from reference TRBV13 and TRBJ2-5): AAGVIQSPRHLIKEKRETATLKCYPIPRHDTVYWYQQGPGQDPQFLISFYEKMQSDKGSIPDRFSAQQFSDYHSELNMSSLELGDSALYFCASSSPHGQIQETQYFGPGTRLLVL.

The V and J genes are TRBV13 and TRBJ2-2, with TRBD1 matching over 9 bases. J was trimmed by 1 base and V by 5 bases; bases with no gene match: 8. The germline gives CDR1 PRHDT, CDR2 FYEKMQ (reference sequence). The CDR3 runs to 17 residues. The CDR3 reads CASSPDRGFRNTGELFF. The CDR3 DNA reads TGTGCCAGCAGCCCGGACAGGGGATTCCGGAACACCGGGGAGCTGTTTTTT.

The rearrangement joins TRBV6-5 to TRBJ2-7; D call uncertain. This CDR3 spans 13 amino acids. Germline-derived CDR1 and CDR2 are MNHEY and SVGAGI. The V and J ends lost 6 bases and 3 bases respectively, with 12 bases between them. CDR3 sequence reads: CASSTLDNYEQYF. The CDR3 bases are TGTGCCAGCAGCACTCTCGACAACTACGAGCAGTACTTC.

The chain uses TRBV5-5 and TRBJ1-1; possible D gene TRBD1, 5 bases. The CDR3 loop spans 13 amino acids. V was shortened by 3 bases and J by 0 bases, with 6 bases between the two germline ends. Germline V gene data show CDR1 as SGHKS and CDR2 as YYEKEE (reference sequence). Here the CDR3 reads CASSWGLNTEAFF. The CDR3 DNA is TGTGCCAGCAGCTGGGGCTTGAACACTGAAGCTTTCTTT. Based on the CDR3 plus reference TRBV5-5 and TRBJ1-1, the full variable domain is DAGVTQSPTHLIKTRGQQVTLRCSPISGHKSVSWYQQVLGQGPQFIFQYYEKEERGRGNFPDRFSARQFPNYSSELNVNALLLGDSALYLCASSWGLNTEAFFGQGTRLTVV.

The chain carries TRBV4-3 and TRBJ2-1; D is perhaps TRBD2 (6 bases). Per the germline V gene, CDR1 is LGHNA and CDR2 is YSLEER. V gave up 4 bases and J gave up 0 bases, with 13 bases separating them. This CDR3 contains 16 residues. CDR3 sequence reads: CASSPRGSSSYNEQFF. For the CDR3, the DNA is TGCGCCAGCAGCCCCCGGGGGTCCAGCTCCTACAATGAGCAGTTCTTC.

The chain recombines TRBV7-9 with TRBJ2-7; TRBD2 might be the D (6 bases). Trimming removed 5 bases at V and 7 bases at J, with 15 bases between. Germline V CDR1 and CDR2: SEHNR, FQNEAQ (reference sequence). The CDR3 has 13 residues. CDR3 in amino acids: CASSHPGAGEQYF. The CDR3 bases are TGTGCCAGCAGCCACCCAGGTGCGGGGGAGCAGTACTTC.

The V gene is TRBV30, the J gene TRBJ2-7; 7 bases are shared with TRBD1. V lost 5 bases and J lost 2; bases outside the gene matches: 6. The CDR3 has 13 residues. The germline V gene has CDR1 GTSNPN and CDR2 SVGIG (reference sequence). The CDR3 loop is CAWGDRAPYEQYF. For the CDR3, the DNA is TGTGCCTGGGGGGACAGAGCCCCCTACGAGCAGTACTTC. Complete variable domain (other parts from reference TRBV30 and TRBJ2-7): SQTIHQWPATLVQPVGSPLSLECTVEGTSNPNLYWYRQAAGRGLQLLFYSVGIGQISSEVPQNLSASRPQDRQFILSSKKLLLSDSGFYLCAWGDRAPYEQYFGPGTRLTVT.

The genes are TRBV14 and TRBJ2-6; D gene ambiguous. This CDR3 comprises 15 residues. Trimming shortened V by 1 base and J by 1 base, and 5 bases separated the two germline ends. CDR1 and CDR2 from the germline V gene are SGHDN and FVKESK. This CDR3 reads CASSQASSGANVLTF. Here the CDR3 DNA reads TGTGCCAGCAGCCAAGCGAGTTCTGGGGCCAACGTCCTGACTTTC. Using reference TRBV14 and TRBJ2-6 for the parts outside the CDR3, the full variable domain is EAGVTQFPSHSVIEKGQTVTLRCDPISGHDNLYWYRRVMGKEIKFLLHFVKESKQDESGMPNNRFLAERTGGTYSTLKVQPAELEDSGVYFCASSQASSGANVLTFGAGSRLTVL.

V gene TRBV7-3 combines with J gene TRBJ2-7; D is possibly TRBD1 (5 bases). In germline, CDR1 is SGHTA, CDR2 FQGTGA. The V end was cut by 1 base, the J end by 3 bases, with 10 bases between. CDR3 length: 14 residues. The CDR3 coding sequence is TGTGCCAGCAGCTTAATGGGGCAGGGCTACGAGCAGTACTTC. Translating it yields CASSLMGQGYEQYF.

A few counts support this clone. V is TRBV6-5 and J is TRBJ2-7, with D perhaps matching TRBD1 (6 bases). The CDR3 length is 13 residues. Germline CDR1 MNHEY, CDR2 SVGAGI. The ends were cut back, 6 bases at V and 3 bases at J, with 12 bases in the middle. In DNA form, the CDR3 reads TGTGCCAGCAGCAACAGGGTTGACTACGAGCAGTACTTC. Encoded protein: CASSNRVDYEQYF.

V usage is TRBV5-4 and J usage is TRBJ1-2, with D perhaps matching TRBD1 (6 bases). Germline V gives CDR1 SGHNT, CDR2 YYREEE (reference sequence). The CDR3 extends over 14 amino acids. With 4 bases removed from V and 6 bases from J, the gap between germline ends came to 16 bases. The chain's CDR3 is CASSPSRTDHGYTF. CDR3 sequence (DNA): TGTGCCAGCAGCCCCTCCCGGACAGATCATGGCTACACCTTC. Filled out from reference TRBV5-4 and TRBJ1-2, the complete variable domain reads ETGVTQSPTHLIKTRGQQVTLRCSSQSGHNTVSWYQQALGQGPQFIFQYYREEENGRGNFPPRFSGLQFPNYSSELNVNALELDDSALYLCASSPSRTDHGYTFGSGTRLTVV.

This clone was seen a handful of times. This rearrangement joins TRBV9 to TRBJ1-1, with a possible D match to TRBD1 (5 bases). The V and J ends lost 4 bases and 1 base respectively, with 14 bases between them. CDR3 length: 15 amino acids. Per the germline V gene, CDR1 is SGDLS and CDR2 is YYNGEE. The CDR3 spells CASSPMTDANTEAFF. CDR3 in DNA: TGTGCCAGCAGCCCGATGACAGACGCGAACACTGAAGCTTTCTTT.

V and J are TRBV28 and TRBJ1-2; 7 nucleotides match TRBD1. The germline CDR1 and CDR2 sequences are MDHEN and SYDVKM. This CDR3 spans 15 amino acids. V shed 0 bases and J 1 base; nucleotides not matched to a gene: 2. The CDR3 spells CASSLWAGGNYGYTF. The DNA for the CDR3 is TGTGCCAGCAGTTTATGGGCAGGGGGTAACTATGGCTACACCTTC.

CDR3 residues: CASTSTGGAYEQYF. DNA of the CDR3: TGTGCCAGCACCTCCACGGGGGGGGCTTACGAGCAGTACTTC. The chain combines TRBV6-6 with TRBJ2-7; 8 nucleotides agree with TRBD2. Losses at the gene ends were 7 bases for V and 4 bases for J; bases not matched to a gene: 9. Germline CDR1 and CDR2: MNHNY and SVGAGI (reference sequence). The CDR3 covers 14 residues.

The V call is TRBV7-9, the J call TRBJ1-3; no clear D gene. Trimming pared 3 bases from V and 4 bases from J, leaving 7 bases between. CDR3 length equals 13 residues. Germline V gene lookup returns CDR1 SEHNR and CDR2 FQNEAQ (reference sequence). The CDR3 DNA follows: TGTGCCAGCAGCTTTATCGTCGGAAACACCATATATTTT. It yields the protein CASSFIVGNTIYF.

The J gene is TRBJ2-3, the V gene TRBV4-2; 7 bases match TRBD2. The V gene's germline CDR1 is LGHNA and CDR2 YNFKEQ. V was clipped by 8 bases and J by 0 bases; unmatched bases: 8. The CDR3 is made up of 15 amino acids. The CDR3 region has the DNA TGTGCCAGCCAATCAGCGGGGTCTAGCACAGATACGCAGTATTTT. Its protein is CASQSAGSSTDTQYF.

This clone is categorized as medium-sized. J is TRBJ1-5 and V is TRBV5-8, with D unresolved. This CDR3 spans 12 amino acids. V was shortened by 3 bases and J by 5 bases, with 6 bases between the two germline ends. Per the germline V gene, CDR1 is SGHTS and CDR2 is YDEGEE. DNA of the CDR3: TGTGCCAGCAGCTCGGACTATCAGCCCCAGCATTTT. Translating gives CASSSDYQPQHF.

The CDR3 reads CASSTDRGNSPLHF. The CDR3 bases are TGTGCCAGCAGCACCGACAGGGGAAATTCACCCCTCCACTTT. This rearrangement joins TRBV7-9 to TRBJ1-6, with 8 bases lining up with TRBD1. V was clipped by 5 bases and J by 7 bases; unmatched bases: 4. CDR1 and CDR2 (germline): SEHNR, FQNEAQ (reference sequence). The CDR3 consists of 14 residues.

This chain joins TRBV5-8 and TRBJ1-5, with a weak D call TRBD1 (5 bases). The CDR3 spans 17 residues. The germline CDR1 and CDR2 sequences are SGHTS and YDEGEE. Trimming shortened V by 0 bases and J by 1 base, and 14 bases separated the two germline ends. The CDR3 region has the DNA TGTGCCAGCAGCTTGGTTTCCGGGGGAGGAAGCAATCAGCCCCAGCATTTT. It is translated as CASSLVSGGGSNQPQHF.

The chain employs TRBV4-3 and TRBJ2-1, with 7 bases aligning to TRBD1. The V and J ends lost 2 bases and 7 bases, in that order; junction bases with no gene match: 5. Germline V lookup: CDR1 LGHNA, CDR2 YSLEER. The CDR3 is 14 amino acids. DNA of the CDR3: TGCGCCAGCAGCCAAACCCGACAGGGAAATGAGCAGTTCTTC. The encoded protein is CASSQTRQGNEQFF.

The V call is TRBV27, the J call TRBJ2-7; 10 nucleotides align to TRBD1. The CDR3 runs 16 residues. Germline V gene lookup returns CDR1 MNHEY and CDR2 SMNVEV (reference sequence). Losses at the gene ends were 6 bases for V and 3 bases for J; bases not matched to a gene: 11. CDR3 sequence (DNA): TGTGCCAGCAGCACAGACAGGGGGCACTTAATCTACGAGCAGTACTTC. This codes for CASSTDRGHLIYEQYF.

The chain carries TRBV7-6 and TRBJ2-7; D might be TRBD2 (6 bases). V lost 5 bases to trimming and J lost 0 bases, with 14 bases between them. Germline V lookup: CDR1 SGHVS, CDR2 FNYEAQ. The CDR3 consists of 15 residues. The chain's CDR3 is CASSPLGGNSYEQYF. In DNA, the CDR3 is TGTGCCAGCAGCCCATTGGGGGGTAACTCCTACGAGCAGTACTTC. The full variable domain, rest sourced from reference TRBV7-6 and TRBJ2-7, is GAGVSQSPRYKVTKRGQDVALRCDPISGHVSLYWYRQALGQGPEFLTYFNYEAQQDKSGLPNDRFSAERPEGSISTLTIQRTEQRDSAMYRCASSPLGGNSYEQYFGPGTRLTVT.